The next 10 T cell receptor beta chains were all read from a single sample in a study of blood T cell repertoires in COVID-19. Profiling relied on immunoSEQ multiplex PCR, and the TCRdb table lists in-frame clones only, not all of them. The repertoire holds 130,000 to 150,000 clones, with approximately 90% as singletons. What was sequenced was peripheral blood. The receptors here all came from a man between 18 and 29 years old with COVID-19, enrolled during active disease.

The count of this clone is one. V and J are TRBV27 and TRBJ2-1; TRBD2 agrees at 14 bases. Germline lookup yields CDR1 MNHEY and CDR2 SMNVEV (reference sequence). V shed 5 bases and J 12 bases; nucleotides not matched to a gene: 9. This CDR3 comprises 15 residues. The CDR3 is CASSRPGLAGVWQFF. In nucleotides, the CDR3 is TGTGCCAGCAGTCGCCCGGGACTAGCGGGAGTCTGGCAGTTCTTC.

The chain recombines TRBV27 with TRBJ1-1, with no clear D. The V gene lost 3 bases and the J gene lost 3 bases, with 11 bases spanning the gap. The CDR3 is made up of 14 amino acids. The germline CDR1 and CDR2 sequences are MNHEY and SMNVEV (reference sequence). The CDR3 DNA follows: TGTGCCAGCAGTTTCCGGGGTGTAGACACTGAAGCTTTCTTT. Translating it yields CASSFRGVDTEAFF.

The chain combines TRBV29-1 with TRBJ2-3; weak D call: TRBD1 (6 bases). Looked up from germline, CDR1 is SQVTM and CDR2 is ANQGSEA. The ends were cut back, 3 bases at V and 2 bases at J, with 15 bases in the middle. The CDR3 has 15 residues. The CDR3 sequence is CSVEGHQDNTDTQYF. In DNA, the CDR3 is TGCAGCGTTGAGGGACACCAGGACAACACAGATACGCAGTATTTT.

The rearrangement joins TRBV11-3 to TRBJ2-1; D gene uncertain. The CDR3 sequence is 15 residues long. CDR1 SGHNT and CDR2 YENEEA come from the germline V gene. V lost 1 base and J lost 0, with 7 bases in between. CDR3 sequence (DNA): TGTGCCAGCAGCTTAGGAGCTAGCTCCTACAATGAGCAGTTCTTC. As protein: CASSLGASSYNEQFF.

The rearrangement links TRBV4-1 to TRBJ2-1; D remains ambiguous. CDR3 size: 13 residues. Germline V CDR1 and CDR2: MGHRA, YSYEKL. V was trimmed by 4 bases and J by 0 bases, leaving 4 bases between them. CDR3 sequence: CASSPSSYNEQFF. As DNA, the CDR3 is TGCGCCAGCAGCCCTAGCTCCTACAATGAGCAGTTCTTC.

The chain is built from TRBV29-1 and TRBJ2-7, with 10 bases aligning to TRBD1. This CDR3 is built from 13 residues. V gave up 4 bases and J gave up 3 bases; unmatched junction bases: 3. Germline CDR1 is SQVTM and CDR2 is ANQGSEA. The chain's CDR3 is CSVGGDRGYEQYF. CDR3 nucleotides: TGCAGCGTTGGGGGGGACAGGGGCTACGAGCAGTACTTC.

The chain links TRBV5-1 to TRBJ2-1; D may be TRBD1 (5 bases). Trimming cost V 0 bases and J 8 bases, with 9 bases left between them. Germline CDR1 and CDR2: SGHRS and YFSETQ. The CDR3 has 13 amino acids. The CDR3 loop reads CASSLAGFDEQFF. The CDR3 coding sequence is TGCGCCAGCAGCTTGGCAGGGTTCGATGAGCAGTTCTTC. The whole variable domain, filled in from reference TRBV5-1 and TRBJ2-1, reads KAGVTQTPRYLIKTRGQQVTLSCSPISGHRSVSWYQQTPGQGLQFLFEYFSETQRNKGNFPGRFSGRQFSNSRSEMNVSTLELGDSALYLCASSLAGFDEQFFGPGTRLTVL.

The gene calls are TRBV7-6 and TRBJ2-3; 7 nucleotides align to TRBD2. Germline values: CDR1 SGHVS, CDR2 FNYEAQ. Trimming cost V 0 bases and J 6 bases; bases outside gene matches: 0. This CDR3 has 13 amino acids. The CDR3: CASSLAGGDTQYF. The CDR3, as DNA: TGTGCCAGCAGCTTAGCGGGAGGGGATACGCAGTATTTT.

A note on this clone: At one end the junction does not follow the germline gene, possibly because of a read error. V is TRBV3-1 (or the pseudogene TRBV3-2) and J is TRBJ1-1, with D unresolved. CDR1 LGHDT and CDR2 YNNKEL come from the germline V gene (reference sequence). The CDR3 is made up of 13 amino acids. Here the CDR3 DNA reads TGTGCCAGCAGCCATGGAGGAGAGGCCCTTAGAAGCTTT. The encoded protein is CASSHGGEALRSF.

The V gene is TRBV18, the J gene TRBJ2-7, with 9 bases that match TRBD2. The CDR3 length is 15 residues. V gave up 6 bases and J gave up 4 bases; unmatched junction bases: 10. Looked up from germline, CDR1 is KGHSH and CDR2 is LQKENI. The CDR3 DNA reads TGTGCCAGCTCGTCTACTAGCGGGTATGCTTACGAGCAGTACTTC. This sequence encodes CASSSTSGYAYEQYF.